This record looks at one T cell receptor beta chain sequence and its context. Its antigen is unknown. The J segment lost 6 bases and the V segment lost 3 bases, leaving 8 bases of the junction unmatched. CDR3 size: 16 residues. Germline lookup yields CDR1 SGHDN and CDR2 FVKESK. The record originates from a study of cytotoxic CD8 clonotypes in ibrutinib-treated CLL. The study's findings and limits: Sustained-remission and progressing patients diverged in sampling times.

Sequencing was performed with immunoSEQ multiplex PCR; in TCRdb, only in-frame clones are kept and a portion is missing. The sample holds more than 200,000 clones, around three quarters seen once. The input for sequencing was PBMCs, taken after 24 months of ibrutinib treatment. V usage is TRBV14 and J usage is TRBJ2-7; 13 positions agree with TRBD2. The receptor was derived from a human donor with chronic lymphocytic leukemia. The CDR3 sequence is CASSHRRTSGGGEQYF. DNA for the CDR3: TGTGCCAGCAGCCATCGGCGGACTAGCGGGGGAGGCGAGCAGTACTTC.